In its sample, the clone carrying this T cell receptor (beta chain) was seen a few times. This sample was taken from a study of blood T cell repertoires in COVID-19. The overall study: Collection of acute and convalescent COVID-19 samples took place in the United States, Italy and Spain. PBMCs, B-cell-depleted T cells, or T cells were the source of the cDNA or gDNA that made up the material.

Repertoires were generated with immunoSEQ multiplex PCR, while TCRdb's copy carries only in-frame clones and drops some. The sample contains approximately 140,000 clones, 85% to 90% of which appear only once. The CDR3 runs to 13 residues. CDR1 is SGHTA, CDR2 FQGNSA, per germline. The V gene lost 1 base and the J gene lost 3 bases, with 7 bases spanning the gap. This chain uses TRBV7-2 with TRBJ2-7, with D uncertain. The source material was PBMCs or T cells enriched from blood (not recorded which). The sequence derives from a woman aged 25 to 39 with acute COVID-19. In DNA, the CDR3 is TGTGCCAGCAGCTTAGGAGGTGGCTACGAGCAGTACTTC. This codes for CASSLGGGYEQYF.